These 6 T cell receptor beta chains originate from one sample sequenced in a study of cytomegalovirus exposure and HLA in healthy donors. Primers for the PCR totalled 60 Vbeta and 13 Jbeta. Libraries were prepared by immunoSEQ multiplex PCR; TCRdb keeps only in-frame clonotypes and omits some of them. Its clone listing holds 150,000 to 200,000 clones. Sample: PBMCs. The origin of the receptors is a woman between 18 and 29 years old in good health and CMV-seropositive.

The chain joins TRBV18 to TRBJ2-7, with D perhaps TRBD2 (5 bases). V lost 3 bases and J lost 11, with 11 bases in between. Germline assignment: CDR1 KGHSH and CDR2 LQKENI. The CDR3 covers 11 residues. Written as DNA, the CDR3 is TGTGCCAGCTCACCCGGGATCGTCGAGTACTTC. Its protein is CASSPGIVEYF.

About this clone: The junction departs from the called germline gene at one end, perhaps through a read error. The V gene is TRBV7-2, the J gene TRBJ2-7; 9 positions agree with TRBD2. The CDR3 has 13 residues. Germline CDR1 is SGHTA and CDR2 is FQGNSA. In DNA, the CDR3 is TGTGCCAGCAGCATGCAGACTAGCGGCTCACTTTCCTTC. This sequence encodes CASSMQTSGSLSF. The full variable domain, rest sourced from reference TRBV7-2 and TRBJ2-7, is GAGVSQSPSNKVTEKGKDVELRCDPISGHTALYWYRQSLGQGLEFLIYFQGNSAPDKSGLPSDRFSAERTGGSVSTLTIQRTQQEDSAVYLCASSMQTSGSLSFGPGTRLTVT.

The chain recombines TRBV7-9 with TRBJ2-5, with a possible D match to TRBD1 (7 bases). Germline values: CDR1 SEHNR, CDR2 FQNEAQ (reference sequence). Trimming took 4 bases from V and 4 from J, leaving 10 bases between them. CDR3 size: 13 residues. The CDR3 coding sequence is TGTGCCAGCAGCTCGGGGGACAGAGAGACCCAGTACTTC. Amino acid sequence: CASSSGDRETQYF.

In DNA form, the CDR3 reads TGTGCCATCACACAGGATTCGCAGGGTGAAGCTTTCTTT. Its protein product is CAITQDSQGEAFF. The genes are TRBV10-3 and TRBJ1-1; a possible D gene is TRBD1 (5 bases). The CDR3 consists of 13 residues. In germline, CDR1 is ENHRY, CDR2 SYGVKD. V gave up 7 bases and J gave up 7 bases, with 16 bases separating them.

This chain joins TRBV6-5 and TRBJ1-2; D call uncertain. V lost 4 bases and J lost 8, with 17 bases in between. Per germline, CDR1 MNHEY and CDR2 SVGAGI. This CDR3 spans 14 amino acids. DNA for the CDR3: TGTGCCAGCAGTTTAACGGAGGGAAGGCGAGGCTACACCTTC. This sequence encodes CASSLTEGRRGYTF.

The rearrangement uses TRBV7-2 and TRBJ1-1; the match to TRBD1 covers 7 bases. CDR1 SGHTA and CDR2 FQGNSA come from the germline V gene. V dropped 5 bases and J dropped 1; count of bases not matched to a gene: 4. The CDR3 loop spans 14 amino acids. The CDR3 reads CASSPGTENTEAFF. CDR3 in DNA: TGTGCCAGCAGCCCCGGGACAGAGAACACTGAAGCTTTCTTT.